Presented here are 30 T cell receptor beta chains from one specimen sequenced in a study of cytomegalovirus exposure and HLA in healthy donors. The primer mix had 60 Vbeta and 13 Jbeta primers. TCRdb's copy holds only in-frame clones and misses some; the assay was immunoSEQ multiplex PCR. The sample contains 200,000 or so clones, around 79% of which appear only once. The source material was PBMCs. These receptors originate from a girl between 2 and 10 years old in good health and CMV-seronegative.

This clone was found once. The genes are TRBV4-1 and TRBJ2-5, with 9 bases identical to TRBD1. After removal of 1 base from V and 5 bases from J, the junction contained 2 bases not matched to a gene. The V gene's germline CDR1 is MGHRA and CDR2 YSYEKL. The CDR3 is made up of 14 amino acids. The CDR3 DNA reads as TGCGCCAGCAGCCAAGTAGGGACAGGGGAGACCCAGTACTTC. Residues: CASSQVGTGETQYF.

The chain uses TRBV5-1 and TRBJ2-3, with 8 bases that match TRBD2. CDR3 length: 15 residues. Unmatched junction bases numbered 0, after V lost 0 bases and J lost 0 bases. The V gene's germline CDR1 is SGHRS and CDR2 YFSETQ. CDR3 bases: TGCGCCAGCAGCTTGGAGCGGGGGAGCACAGATACGCAGTATTTT. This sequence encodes CASSLERGSTDTQYF.

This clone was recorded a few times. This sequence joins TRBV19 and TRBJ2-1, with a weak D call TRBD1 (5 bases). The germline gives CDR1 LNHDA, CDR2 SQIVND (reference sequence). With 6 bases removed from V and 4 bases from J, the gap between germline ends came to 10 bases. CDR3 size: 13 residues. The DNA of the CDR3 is TGTGCCAGTAGCGAGACAGCTTACAATGAGCAGTTCTTC. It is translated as CASSETAYNEQFF.

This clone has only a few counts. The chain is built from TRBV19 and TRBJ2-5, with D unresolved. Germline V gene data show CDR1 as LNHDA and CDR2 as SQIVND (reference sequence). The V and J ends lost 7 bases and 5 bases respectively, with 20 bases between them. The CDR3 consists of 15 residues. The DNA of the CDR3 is TGTGCCAGTACCCTGGCGGTAGGTCCCCAGGAGACCCAGTACTTC. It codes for CASTLAVGPQETQYF.

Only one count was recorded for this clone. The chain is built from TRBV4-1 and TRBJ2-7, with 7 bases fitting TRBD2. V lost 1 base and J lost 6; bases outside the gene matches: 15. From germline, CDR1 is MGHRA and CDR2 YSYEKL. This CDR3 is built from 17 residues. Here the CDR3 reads CASSQGRLGLTTSEQYF. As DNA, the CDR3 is TGCGCCAGCAGCCAAGGGCGGTTGGGACTAACAACTTCCGAGCAGTACTTC.

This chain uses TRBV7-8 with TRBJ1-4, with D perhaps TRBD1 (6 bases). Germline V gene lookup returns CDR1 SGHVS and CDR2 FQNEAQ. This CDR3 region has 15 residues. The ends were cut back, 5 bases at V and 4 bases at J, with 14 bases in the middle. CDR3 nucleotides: TGTGCCAGCAGCCCCCGTACAGGGTATAATGAAAAACTGTTTTTT. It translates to CASSPRTGYNEKLFF.

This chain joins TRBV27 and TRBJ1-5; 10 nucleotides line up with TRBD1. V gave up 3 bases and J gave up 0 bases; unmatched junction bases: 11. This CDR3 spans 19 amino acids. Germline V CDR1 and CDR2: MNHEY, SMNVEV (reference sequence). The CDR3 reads CASSFTRDRGRYSNQPQHF. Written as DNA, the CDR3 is TGTGCCAGCAGTTTTACAAGGGACAGGGGACGATATAGCAATCAGCCCCAGCATTTT.

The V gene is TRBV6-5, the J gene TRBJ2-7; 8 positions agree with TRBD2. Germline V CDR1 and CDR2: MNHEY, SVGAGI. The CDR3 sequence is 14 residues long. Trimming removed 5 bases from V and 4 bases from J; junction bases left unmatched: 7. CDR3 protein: CASSRTGGPYEQYF. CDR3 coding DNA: TGTGCCAGCAGTCGGACGGGAGGGCCTTACGAGCAGTACTTC.

The CDR3 DNA is TGTGCCAGCAGCCCCCCGGGGACAGGGGGCAATGAGCAGTTCTTC. As protein: CASSPPGTGGNEQFF. The V call is TRBV7-9, the J call TRBJ2-1; 11 bases agree with TRBD1. The CDR3 has 15 residues. Germline lookup yields CDR1 SEHNR and CDR2 FQNEAQ (reference sequence). J lost 6 bases, V lost 5 bases, and 6 bases had no gene match.

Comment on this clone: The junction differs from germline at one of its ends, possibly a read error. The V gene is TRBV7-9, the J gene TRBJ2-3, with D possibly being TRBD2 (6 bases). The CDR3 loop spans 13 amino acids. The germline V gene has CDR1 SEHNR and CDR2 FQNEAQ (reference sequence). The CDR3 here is CSSSLAETDTQYF. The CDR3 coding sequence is TGTTCCAGCAGCTTAGCGGAGACAGATACGCAGTATTTT.

The CDR3 nucleotides read TGTGCCAGCAGTCGGACTAGCGGGGGGGCCTCCCTTAGCACAGATACGCAGTATTTT. It specifies CASSRTSGGASLSTDTQYF. J is TRBJ2-3 and V is TRBV2; 15 bases match TRBD2. The CDR3 is 19 residues long. Germline-derived CDR1 and CDR2 are SNHLY and FYNNEI. The junction had 9 bases not matched to a gene; V was cut back by 5 bases and J by 0 bases.

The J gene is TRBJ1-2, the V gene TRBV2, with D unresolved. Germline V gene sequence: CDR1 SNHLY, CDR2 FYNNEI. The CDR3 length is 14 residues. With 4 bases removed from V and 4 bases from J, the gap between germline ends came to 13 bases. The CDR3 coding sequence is TGTGCCAGCAGTGCCCAATTACAGACCTATGGCTACACCTTC. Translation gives CASSAQLQTYGYTF.

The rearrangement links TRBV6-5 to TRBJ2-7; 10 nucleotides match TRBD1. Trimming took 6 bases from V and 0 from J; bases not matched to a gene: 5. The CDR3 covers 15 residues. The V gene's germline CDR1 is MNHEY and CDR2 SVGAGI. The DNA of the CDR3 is TGTGCCAGCAGGAACCGGGACAGGGGCTCCTACGAGCAGTACTTC. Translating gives CASRNRDRGSYEQYF.

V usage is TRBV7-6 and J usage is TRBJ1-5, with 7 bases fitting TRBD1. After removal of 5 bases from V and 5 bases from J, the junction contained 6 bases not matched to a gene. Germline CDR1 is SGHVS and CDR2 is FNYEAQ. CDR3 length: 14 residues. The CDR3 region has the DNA TGTGCCAGCAGCCTGGGGACAGCGGATCAGCCCCAGCATTTT. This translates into CASSLGTADQPQHF.

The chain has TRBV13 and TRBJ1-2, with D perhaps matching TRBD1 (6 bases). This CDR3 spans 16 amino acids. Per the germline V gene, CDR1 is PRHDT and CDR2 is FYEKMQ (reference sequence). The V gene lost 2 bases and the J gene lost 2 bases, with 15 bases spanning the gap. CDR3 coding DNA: TGTGCCAGCAGCTTAAGGATGGACAGCCACAACTATGGCTACACCTTC. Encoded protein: CASSLRMDSHNYGYTF.

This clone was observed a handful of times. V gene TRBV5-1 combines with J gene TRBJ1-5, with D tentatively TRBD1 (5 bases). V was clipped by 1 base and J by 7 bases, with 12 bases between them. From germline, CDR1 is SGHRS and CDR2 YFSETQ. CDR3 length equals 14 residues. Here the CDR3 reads CASSLRQGGQPQHF. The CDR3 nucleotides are TGCGCCAGCAGCTTGCGGCAGGGAGGCCAGCCCCAGCATTTT.

CDR3: CASSLLLGVWDTEAFF. The DNA for the CDR3 is TGTGCCAGCAGCTTATTGCTAGGGGTTTGGGACACTGAAGCTTTCTTT. V is TRBV7-2 and J is TRBJ1-1; D perhaps matches TRBD1 (5 bases). Germline V gene lookup returns CDR1 SGHTA and CDR2 FQGNSA. The V and J ends lost 2 bases and 3 bases respectively, with 16 bases between them. This CDR3 has 16 amino acids. The full variable domain, with the rest looked up from reference TRBV7-2 and TRBJ1-1, is GAGVSQSPSNKVTEKGKDVELRCDPISGHTALYWYRQSLGQGLEFLIYFQGNSAPDKSGLPSDRFSAERTGGSVSTLTIQRTQQEDSAVYLCASSLLLGVWDTEAFFGQGTRLTVV.

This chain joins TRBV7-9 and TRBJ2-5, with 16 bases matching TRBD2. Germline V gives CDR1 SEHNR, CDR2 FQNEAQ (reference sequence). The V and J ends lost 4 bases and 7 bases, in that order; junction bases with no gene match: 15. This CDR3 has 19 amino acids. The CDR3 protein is CASSSYGGTSGGALGTQYF. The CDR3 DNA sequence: TGTGCCAGCAGCTCCTACGGTGGGACTAGCGGGGGGGCCCTTGGGACCCAGTACTTC.

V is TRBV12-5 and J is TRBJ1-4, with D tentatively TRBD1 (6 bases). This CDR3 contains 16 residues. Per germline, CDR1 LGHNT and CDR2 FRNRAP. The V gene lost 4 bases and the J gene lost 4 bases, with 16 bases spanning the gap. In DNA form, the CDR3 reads TGTGCTAGTGGTTCGGCGATGGGGGCGATTAATGAAAAACTGTTTTTT. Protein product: CASGSAMGAINEKLFF.

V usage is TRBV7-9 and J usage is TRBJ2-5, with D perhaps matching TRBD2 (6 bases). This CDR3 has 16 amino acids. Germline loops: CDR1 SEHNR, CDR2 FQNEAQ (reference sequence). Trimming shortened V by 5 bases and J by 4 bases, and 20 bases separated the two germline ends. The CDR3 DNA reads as TGTGCCAGCAGCCCTCCGGGACTCCAGATTAGAGAGACCCAGTACTTC. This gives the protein CASSPPGLQIRETQYF. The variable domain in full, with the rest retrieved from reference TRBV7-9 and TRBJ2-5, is DTGVSQNPRHKITKRGQNVTFRCDPISEHNRLYWYRQTLGQGPEFLTYFQNEAQLEKSRLLSDRFSAERPKGSFSTLEIQRTEQGDSAMYLCASSPPGLQIRETQYFGPGTRLLVL.

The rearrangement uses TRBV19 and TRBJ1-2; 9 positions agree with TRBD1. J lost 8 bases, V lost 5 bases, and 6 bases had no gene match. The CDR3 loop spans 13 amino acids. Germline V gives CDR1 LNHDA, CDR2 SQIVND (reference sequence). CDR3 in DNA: TGTGCCAGTAGTCCAGGGACAGGGAAAGGCTACACCTTC. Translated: CASSPGTGKGYTF.

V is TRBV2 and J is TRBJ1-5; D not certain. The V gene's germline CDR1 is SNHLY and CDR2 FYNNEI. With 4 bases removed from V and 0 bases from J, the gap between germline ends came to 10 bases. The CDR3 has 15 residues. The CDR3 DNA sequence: TGTGCCAGCAGTGGGGAGCACTATAGCAATCAGCCCCAGCATTTT. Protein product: CASSGEHYSNQPQHF.

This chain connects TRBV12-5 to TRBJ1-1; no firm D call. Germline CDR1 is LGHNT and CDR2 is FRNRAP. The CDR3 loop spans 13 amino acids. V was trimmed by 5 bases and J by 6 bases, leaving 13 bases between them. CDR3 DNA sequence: TGTGCTAGTGGTCTTGATAGTAGCGCTGAAGCTTTCTTT. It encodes CASGLDSSAEAFF.

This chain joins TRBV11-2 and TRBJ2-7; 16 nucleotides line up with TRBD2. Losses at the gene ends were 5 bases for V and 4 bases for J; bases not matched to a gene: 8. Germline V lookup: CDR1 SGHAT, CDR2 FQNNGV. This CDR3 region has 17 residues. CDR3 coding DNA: TGTGCCAGCAGCCCAGTGGGACTAGCGGGAGGGCCTTACGAGCAGTACTTC. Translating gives CASSPVGLAGGPYEQYF.

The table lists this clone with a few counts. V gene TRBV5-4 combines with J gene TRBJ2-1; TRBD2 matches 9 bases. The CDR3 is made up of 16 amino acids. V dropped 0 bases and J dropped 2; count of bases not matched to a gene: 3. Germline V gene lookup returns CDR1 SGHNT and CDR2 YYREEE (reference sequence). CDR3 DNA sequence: TGTGCCAGCAGCTTGGCTGGCGGGGGGGCCTACAATGAGCAGTTCTTC. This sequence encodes CASSLAGGGAYNEQFF.

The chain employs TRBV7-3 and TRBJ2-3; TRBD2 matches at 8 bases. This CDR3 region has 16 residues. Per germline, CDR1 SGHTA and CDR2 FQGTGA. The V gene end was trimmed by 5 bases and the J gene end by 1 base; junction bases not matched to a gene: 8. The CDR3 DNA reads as TGTGCCAGCAGCGTGGATAGGCGGGGGGGCACAGATACGCAGTATTTT. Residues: CASSVDRRGGTDTQYF.

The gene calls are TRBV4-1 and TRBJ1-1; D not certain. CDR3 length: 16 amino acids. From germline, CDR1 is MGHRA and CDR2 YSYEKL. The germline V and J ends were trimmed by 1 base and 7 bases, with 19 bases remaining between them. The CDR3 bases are TGCGCCAGCAGCCAAGGCCACCTCGGGAGGCACCTTGAAGCTTTCTTT. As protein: CASSQGHLGRHLEAFF.

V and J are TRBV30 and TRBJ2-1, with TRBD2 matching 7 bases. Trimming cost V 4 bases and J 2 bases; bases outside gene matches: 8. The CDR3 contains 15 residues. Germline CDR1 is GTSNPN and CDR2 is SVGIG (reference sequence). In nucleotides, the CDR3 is TGTGCCTGGACACCGGAGCGGGGCCCCTACAATGAGCAGTTCTTC. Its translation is CAWTPERGPYNEQFF. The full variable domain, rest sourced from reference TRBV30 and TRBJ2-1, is SQTIHQWPATLVQPVGSPLSLECTVEGTSNPNLYWYRQAAGRGLQLLFYSVGIGQISSEVPQNLSASRPQDRQFILSSKKLLLSDSGFYLCAWTPERGPYNEQFFGPGTRLTVL.

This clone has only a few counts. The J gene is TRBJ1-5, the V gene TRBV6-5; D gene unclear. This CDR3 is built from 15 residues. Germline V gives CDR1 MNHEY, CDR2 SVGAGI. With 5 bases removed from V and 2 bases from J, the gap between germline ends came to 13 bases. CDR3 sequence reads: CASSARGSGNQPQHF. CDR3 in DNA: TGTGCCAGCAGTGCCCGAGGAAGTGGCAATCAGCCCCAGCATTTT.

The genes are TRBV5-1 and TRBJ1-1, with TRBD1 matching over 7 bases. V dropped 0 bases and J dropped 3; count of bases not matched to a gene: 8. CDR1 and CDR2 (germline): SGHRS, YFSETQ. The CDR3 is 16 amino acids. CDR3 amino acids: CASSLDRGMGDTEAFF. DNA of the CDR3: TGCGCCAGCAGCTTGGACAGGGGTATGGGGGACACTGAAGCTTTCTTT.